These 9 T cell receptor beta chains were all obtained from the same sample, sequenced in a study of OX40 agonist ivuxolimab in advanced cancers. Sequenced by immunoSEQ multiplex PCR; TCRdb stores in-frame clones only, minus some. The sample comprises fewer than 20,000 clones, 85% to 95% of which are singletons, and around 6.8% rests with the top ten. This material consisted of CD4+ or CD8+ T cells sorted from blood, taken in a trial of the OX40 agonist ivuxolimab. The receptors stem from an adult with an advanced solid tumor such as melanoma, head and neck, liver or kidney cancer.

This clone was observed a single time. The chain combines TRBV6-5 with TRBJ1-2; D is uncertain. CDR1 MNHEY and CDR2 SVGAGI come from the germline V gene. CDR3 size: 15 residues. V was pared by 0 bases and J by 8 bases, with 16 bases between. The CDR3 spells CASSYSTAHPSGYTF. The CDR3 region has the DNA TGTGCCAGCAGTTACTCGACGGCGCATCCATCGGGCTACACCTTC.

V gene TRBV18 combines with J gene TRBJ2-7, with D maybe TRBD1 (5 bases). V shed 0 bases and J shed 5 bases, with 11 bases lying between them. Germline V CDR1 and CDR2: KGHSH, LQKENI. This CDR3 region has 14 residues. CDR3 nucleotide sequence: TGTGCCAGCTCACCACCGTCAGGGTATGACGAGCAGTACTTC. Translated, it gives CASSPPSGYDEQYF.

This chain uses TRBV5-1 with TRBJ2-1, with TRBD2 identical over 8 bases. From germline, CDR1 is SGHRS and CDR2 YFSETQ. The V gene end was trimmed by 4 bases and the J gene end by 5 bases; junction bases not matched to a gene: 11. This CDR3 region has 16 residues. The CDR3 here is CASSISGVLVNNEQFF. CDR3 coding DNA: TGCGCCAGCAGCATTAGCGGGGTTTTAGTCAACAATGAGCAGTTCTTC.

The chain uses TRBV19 and TRBJ2-1; possibly TRBD1 for D (5 bases). Per the germline V gene, CDR1 is LNHDA and CDR2 is SQIVND (reference sequence). CDR3 size: 15 residues. V dropped 2 bases and J dropped 2 bases, with 10 bases sitting between them. Written as DNA, the CDR3 is TGTGCCAGTAGTATAATTGAAGGGGCCTACAATGAGCAGTTCTTC. Its protein is CASSIIEGAYNEQFF.

CDR3 coding DNA: TGTGCCAGCAGTTGGCCTGACTACTCTGGAAACACCATATATTTT. Its protein is CASSWPDYSGNTIYF. The chain recombines TRBV6-5 with TRBJ1-3; D is uncertain. Trimming removed 4 bases at V and 0 bases at J, with 10 bases between. CDR3 length: 15 amino acids. Looked up from germline, CDR1 is MNHEY and CDR2 is SVGAGI.

This chain joins TRBV13 and TRBJ2-7; 7 bases map to TRBD2. J was trimmed by 6 bases and V by 0 bases; bases with no gene match: 8. Germline V CDR1 and CDR2: PRHDT, FYEKMQ (reference sequence). The CDR3 spans 15 residues. Here the CDR3 reads CASSLGLMGGTEQYF. CDR3 bases: TGTGCCAGCAGCTTAGGCCTAATGGGGGGGACCGAGCAGTACTTC. The full variable domain, rest sourced from reference TRBV13 and TRBJ2-7, is AAGVIQSPRHLIKEKRETATLKCYPIPRHDTVYWYQQGPGQDPQFLISFYEKMQSDKGSIPDRFSAQQFSDYHSELNMSSLELGDSALYFCASSLGLMGGTEQYFGPGTRLTVT.

The chain employs TRBV5-6 and TRBJ2-1; TRBD2 agrees at 13 bases. V gave up 3 bases and J gave up 2 bases; unmatched junction bases: 2. CDR1 is SGHDT, CDR2 YYEEEE, per germline. CDR3 size: 16 residues. The CDR3 sequence: CASSSGTSGAYNEQFF. CDR3 coding DNA: TGTGCCAGCAGCTCCGGGACTAGCGGGGCCTACAATGAGCAGTTCTTC.

This chain connects TRBV5-1 to TRBJ2-6; 7 positions match TRBD1. The CDR3 is 16 residues long. Germline trimming cut 8 bases from V and 4 bases from J; bases unmatched to any gene: 12. Germline assignment: CDR1 SGHRS and CDR2 YFSETQ. CDR3 region: CASSGTVTNGANVLTF. The DNA for the CDR3 is TGCGCCAGTTCCGGGACAGTGACCAACGGGGCCAACGTCCTGACTTTC.

The chain has TRBV5-1 and TRBJ2-5, with 14 bases lining up with TRBD2. V dropped 4 bases and J dropped 9; count of bases not matched to a gene: 11. There are 16 residues in the CDR3. CDR1 and CDR2 (germline): SGHRS, YFSETQ. In nucleotides, the CDR3 is TGCGCCAGCAGCCCCGGACTAGCGGGGGGACATGCGGCCCAGTACTTC. This gives the protein CASSPGLAGGHAAQYF.